Below are 10 T cell receptor beta chains sequenced from a single sample in a study of blood T cell repertoires in COVID-19. Data came from immunoSEQ multiplex PCR; TCRdb stores just in-frame clones and leaves some out. This table holds about 260,000 clones, around four fifths found once. Sequenced sample: peripheral blood. These receptors were taken from a man between 60 and 75 years old who had recovered from COVID-19.

This chain uses TRBV18 with TRBJ2-1; TRBD1 aligns across 9 bases. The CDR3 has 18 residues. CDR1 is KGHSH and CDR2 is LQKENI in the germline V gene. With 0 bases clipped from V and 6 bases from J, the junction kept 12 bases outside the gene matches. Here the CDR3 DNA reads TGTGCCAGCTCACCACCGGTGGCGGGACAGGGAAGGATCAATGAGCAGTTCTTC. Residues: CASSPPVAGQGRINEQFF.

This rearrangement joins TRBV5-1 to TRBJ2-3; TRBD2 agrees at 11 bases. Germline-derived CDR1 and CDR2 are SGHRS and YFSETQ. The CDR3 runs 14 residues. J was trimmed by 5 bases and V by 7 bases; bases with no gene match: 6. Here the CDR3 DNA reads TGCGCCAGCCGACCGGGACTAGCGGTAGATACGCAGTATTTT. Translating gives CASRPGLAVDTQYF.

The genes are TRBV5-4 and TRBJ2-3; 7 nucleotides align to TRBD1. CDR1 is SGHNT and CDR2 is YYREEE in the germline V gene (reference sequence). The CDR3 length is 13 residues. With V trimmed by 3 bases and J by 6 bases, 4 bases remained unmatched. The CDR3 region has the DNA TGTGCCAGCAGCTCACAGGGGCTGGATACGCAGTATTTT. As protein: CASSSQGLDTQYF.

This clone was observed a few times. The chain is built from TRBV2 and TRBJ1-3; D is unresolved. V was pared by 3 bases and J by 4 bases, with 10 bases between. There are 14 residues in the CDR3. Germline V gene sequence: CDR1 SNHLY, CDR2 FYNNEI. The CDR3, as DNA: TGTGCCAGCAGTGAGAGTTTCGGGGGAAACACCATATATTTT. Its translation is CASSESFGGNTIYF.

This chain connects TRBV5-1 to TRBJ2-2, with a tentative D call TRBD2 (6 bases). The CDR3 runs to 15 residues. CDR1 and CDR2 from the germline V gene are SGHRS and YFSETQ. V shed 1 base and J shed 5 bases, with 12 bases lying between them. The CDR3 spells CASSLRQGGTGELFF. CDR3 in DNA: TGCGCCAGCAGCTTGAGGCAGGGAGGAACCGGGGAGCTGTTTTTT.

The V and J genes are TRBV5-1 and TRBJ2-3; perhaps TRBD2 as D (5 bases). Germline CDR1 is SGHRS and CDR2 is YFSETQ. The length of the CDR3 is 16 residues. Trimming shortened V by 0 bases and J by 4 bases, and 15 bases separated the two germline ends. The CDR3 nucleotides read TGCGCCAGCAGCTTGGATAGTAGCGTGGGTTCAGATACGCAGTATTTT. Translation gives CASSLDSSVGSDTQYF.

The chain carries TRBV19 and TRBJ2-3; the D is unclear. V dropped 7 bases and J dropped 7 bases, with 21 bases sitting between them. The CDR3 has 15 amino acids. Germline CDR1 LNHDA, CDR2 SQIVND (reference sequence). CDR3: CASKPSSAVHYTQYF. CDR3 nucleotide sequence: TGTGCCAGTAAGCCCTCCAGCGCGGTCCACTATACGCAGTATTTT.

This clone turned up a few times. The J gene is TRBJ1-5, the V gene TRBV19, with 7 nucleotides matching TRBD1. This CDR3 contains 14 residues. Germline assignment: CDR1 LNHDA and CDR2 SQIVND (reference sequence). The J segment lost 7 bases and the V segment lost 6 bases, leaving 9 bases of the junction unmatched. CDR3 DNA sequence: TGTGCCAGTAGGCACAGGGGAGGCGGGCAGCCCCAGCATTTT. Translation: CASRHRGGGQPQHF. The full variable domain, with the rest looked up from reference TRBV19 and TRBJ1-5, is DGGITQSPKYLFRKEGQNVTLSCEQNLNHDAMYWYRQDPGQGLRLIYYSQIVNDFQKGDIAEGYSVSREKKESFPLTVTSAQKNPTAFYLCASRHRGGGQPQHFGDGTRLSIL.

In its sample, this clone was seen once. The chain has TRBV20-1 and TRBJ2-5; 7 bases are shared with TRBD1. This CDR3 is built from 14 residues. Losses at the gene ends were 3 bases for V and 2 bases for J; bases not matched to a gene: 6. Germline CDR1 DFQATT, CDR2 SNEGSKA (reference sequence). The CDR3 nucleotides are TGCAGTGCTAGTGAAGGCAGGGGGCAAGAGACCCAGTACTTC. This sequence encodes CSASEGRGQETQYF.

V is TRBV5-5 and J is TRBJ2-7, with TRBD1 as a possible D gene (5 bases). V lost 0 bases and J 6 bases, leaving 13 bases between the germline ends. The CDR3 spans 14 residues. The V gene's germline CDR1 is SGHKS and CDR2 YYEKEE (reference sequence). CDR3 bases: TGTGCCAGCAGCTTGGGGGTCAGCCAGGGCGAGCAGTACTTC. Translating gives CASSLGVSQGEQYF.